Presented here are 18 T cell receptor beta chains from one specimen sequenced in a study of T cell changes during pregnancy in multiple sclerosis. Produced via immunoSEQ multiplex PCR; TCRdb's table is partial and in-frame only. This table holds roughly 20,000 clones, 88% found once. Sequences were derived from CD8+ T cells from peripheral blood mononuclear cells, sampled in the third trimester of pregnancy. The source is a female donor in good health, enrolled as a control in a pregnancy study.

This chain connects TRBV18 to TRBJ1-4; 9 bases map to TRBD1. Germline trimming cut 2 bases from V and 5 bases from J; bases unmatched to any gene: 3. The CDR3 loop spans 15 amino acids. Germline values: CDR1 KGHSH, CDR2 LQKENI. CDR3 sequence (DNA): TGTGCCAGCTCACCATCCGGGACAGGGAATGAAAAACTGTTTTTT. Translated, it gives CASSPSGTGNEKLFF. Based on the CDR3 plus reference TRBV18 and TRBJ1-4, the full variable domain is NAGVMQNPRHLVRRRGQEARLRCSPMKGHSHVYWYRQLPEEGLKFMVYLQKENIIDESGMPKERFSAEFPKEGPSILRIQQVVRGDSAAYFCASSPSGTGNEKLFFGSGTQLSVL.

This chain links TRBV7-9 with TRBJ1-2, with D hard to call. V was trimmed by 5 bases and J by 4 bases, leaving 11 bases between them. The CDR3 loop spans 13 amino acids. Germline V lookup: CDR1 SEHNR, CDR2 FQNEAQ (reference sequence). The CDR3 region is CASSPGGIYGYTF. In nucleotides, the CDR3 is TGTGCCAGCAGCCCGGGCGGGATCTATGGCTACACCTTC.

The chain joins TRBV7-8 to TRBJ1-2, with 9 bases identical to TRBD1. Unmatched junction bases numbered 13, after V lost 5 bases and J lost 3 bases. There are 17 residues in the CDR3. Germline V gene sequence: CDR1 SGHVS, CDR2 FQNEAQ. The CDR3 coding sequence is TGTGCCAGCAGCATAAGACAGGGGGATCCTCCTCACTATGGCTACACCTTC. Translation gives CASSIRQGDPPHYGYTF.

The rearrangement joins TRBV4-1 to TRBJ2-2; 12 nucleotides match TRBD2. Germline CDR1 reads MGHRA; CDR2 reads YSYEKL. CDR3 length: 16 residues. V lost 5 bases to trimming and J lost 7 bases; unmatched junction nucleotides: 8. CDR3 bases: TGCGCCAGCAGCTTCCTAGCGGGAGGGCCCGTCGGGGAGCTGTTTTTT. This gives the protein CASSFLAGGPVGELFF.

The chain has TRBV7-6 and TRBJ2-3; 9 bases align to TRBD2. V shed 5 bases and J 1 base; nucleotides not matched to a gene: 7. Looked up from germline, CDR1 is SGHVS and CDR2 is FNYEAQ. The CDR3 covers 16 residues. This CDR3 is CASSRRTSDRTDTQYF. CDR3 DNA: TGTGCCAGCAGCCGAAGGACTAGCGATCGCACAGATACGCAGTATTTT.

The V call is TRBV15, the J call TRBJ1-3, with TRBD1 as a possible D gene (6 bases). Trimming took 1 base from V and 5 from J, leaving 18 bases between them. This CDR3 region has 17 residues. Germline V gives CDR1 LNHNV, CDR2 YYDKDF (reference sequence). CDR3 loop: CATSRVPRQESRNTIYF. The CDR3 DNA is TGTGCCACCAGCAGAGTCCCGAGACAGGAGTCAAGAAACACCATATATTTT.

The rearrangement joins TRBV27 to TRBJ2-7; no reliable D call. From germline, CDR1 is MNHEY and CDR2 SMNVEV (reference sequence). The CDR3 runs to 16 residues. The V and J ends lost 0 bases and 3 bases respectively, with 15 bases between them. CDR3 loop: CASSLSQASFDYEQYF. The CDR3, as DNA: TGTGCCAGCAGTTTATCGCAGGCTTCCTTTGACTACGAGCAGTACTTC.

This sequence joins TRBV10-3 and TRBJ1-2; TRBD1 matches at 8 bases. Trimming removed 6 bases from V and 3 bases from J; junction bases left unmatched: 6. Germline CDR1 and CDR2: ENHRY and SYGVKD. The CDR3 length is 14 residues. The CDR3: CAIRTGAVDYGYTF. As DNA, the CDR3 is TGTGCCATCAGGACAGGGGCGGTGGACTATGGCTACACCTTC.

This chain links TRBV7-9 with TRBJ2-2; 10 nucleotides align to TRBD2. With 2 bases clipped from V and 4 bases from J, the junction kept 7 bases outside the gene matches. The CDR3 is 17 amino acids. The V gene's germline CDR1 is SEHNR and CDR2 FQNEAQ (reference sequence). The chain's CDR3 is CASSLSSGRETTGELFF. In DNA, the CDR3 is TGTGCCAGCAGCTTATCGAGCGGGAGGGAGACCACCGGGGAGCTGTTTTTT.

CDR3 residues: CAWAPGSGANVLTF. The DNA of the CDR3 is TGTGCCTGGGCGCCGGGTTCTGGGGCCAACGTCCTGACTTTC. The chain links TRBV30 to TRBJ2-6, with D unclear. The germline V gene encodes CDR1 GTSNPN and CDR2 SVGIG (reference sequence). The CDR3 is made up of 14 amino acids. Trimming stripped 5 bases from V and 1 base from J, with 9 bases between.

The V call is TRBV5-6, the J call TRBJ2-1, with D possibly TRBD1 on 6 matching bases. V was shortened by 2 bases and J by 12 bases, with 21 bases between the two germline ends. The CDR3 runs 15 residues. Looked up from germline, CDR1 is SGHDT and CDR2 is YYEEEE. The CDR3 loop is CASSFVSGASGGQFF. The CDR3 DNA is TGTGCCAGCAGCTTCGTATCAGGGGCCTCGGGCGGGCAGTTCTTC. Based on the CDR3 plus reference TRBV5-6 and TRBJ2-1, the full variable domain is DAGVTQSPTHLIKTRGQQVTLRCSPKSGHDTVSWYQQALGQGPQFIFQYYEEEERQRGNFPDRFSGHQFPNYSSELNVNALLLGDSALYLCASSFVSGASGGQFFGPGTRLTVL.

This chain links TRBV10-2 with TRBJ2-7; TRBD1 matches at 8 bases. The germline V gene encodes CDR1 WSHSY and CDR2 SAAADI. CDR3 length equals 15 residues. The trim removed 4 bases at V and 3 bases at J, leaving 8 bases unmatched. CDR3 in DNA: TGCGCCAGCAGTGCGACCGGGACAGGATACTACGAGCAGTACTTC. This encodes CASSATGTGYYEQYF.

Only one count was recorded for this clone. The chain joins TRBV19 to TRBJ2-1; D is possibly TRBD2 (5 bases). V shed 5 bases and J shed 6 bases, with 5 bases lying between them. Looked up from germline, CDR1 is LNHDA and CDR2 is SQIVND (reference sequence). The CDR3 totals 11 residues. The CDR3 loop reads CASSGLNEQFF. In nucleotides, the CDR3 is TGTGCCAGTAGTGGACTCAATGAGCAGTTCTTC.

This chain links TRBV4-1 with TRBJ2-2; maybe TRBD2 (6 bases). This CDR3 contains 16 residues. Germline lookup yields CDR1 MGHRA and CDR2 YSYEKL. Trimming shortened V by 4 bases and J by 6 bases, and 18 bases separated the two germline ends. The CDR3 DNA is TGCGCCAGCAGCCCCTGGGGAGGTGACATCCCCGGGGAGCTGTTTTTT. This encodes CASSPWGGDIPGELFF.

The rearrangement joins TRBV2 to TRBJ2-7; TRBD2 matches 11 bases. V trimming: 7 bases; J trimming: 2 bases; junction bases outside the gene matches: 10. Germline V gene data show CDR1 as SNHLY and CDR2 as FYNNEI. This CDR3 has 16 amino acids. CDR3 nucleotides: TGTGCCAGCAAATGGACTAGCGGGTCGACCGCCTACGAGCAGTACTTC. Its translation is CASKWTSGSTAYEQYF.

The genes are TRBV19 and TRBJ2-2, with D possibly TRBD2 on 6 matching bases. CDR1 and CDR2 (germline): LNHDA, SQIVND (reference sequence). This CDR3 region has 14 residues. The V and J ends lost 5 bases and 8 bases respectively, with 15 bases between them. This CDR3 reads CASSDWRAMGELFF. For the CDR3, the DNA is TGTGCCAGTAGTGATTGGAGGGCCATGGGGGAGCTGTTTTTT.

This sequence joins TRBV7-3 and TRBJ1-2; D not certain. CDR1 and CDR2 (germline): SGHTA, FQGTGA. The CDR3 is made up of 14 amino acids. The ends were cut back, 4 bases at V and 4 bases at J, with 13 bases in the middle. The DNA of the CDR3 is TGTGCCAGCAGCTCTGTGGGCCAGGCCTATGGCTACACCTTC. It encodes CASSSVGQAYGYTF.

V gene TRBV10-3 combines with J gene TRBJ1-2, with D possibly matching TRBD1 (6 bases). The germline V gene has CDR1 ENHRY and CDR2 SYGVKD. The CDR3 spans 15 residues. Trimming removed 7 bases at V and 2 bases at J, with 17 bases between. The CDR3 DNA sequence: TGTGCCATCAAGGCAGGGGCCACCTCCAACTATGGCTACACCTTC. This gives the protein CAIKAGATSNYGYTF.